This TCR beta chain was recovered during a study of T cell responses to AZD1222 COVID-19 vaccine. Broader study findings: Vaccine-associated CD4 TCRs spanned spike, dominant at 160-218 and 743-854. Reportedly, nearly half the spike-specific TCRs target unmutated variant regions.

The CDR3 is 11 amino acids. Germline values: CDR1 LGHDT, CDR2 YNNKEL (reference sequence). Trimming pared 2 bases from V and 8 bases from J, leaving 5 bases between. This table comes from immunoSEQ multiplex PCR, and its TCRdb copy is limited to in-frame clones, with some not included. The table records about 42,000 clones, 65% to 85% of them present only once. Points on this clone: Its antigen is undetermined.

The rearrangement links TRBV3-1 (or the pseudogene TRBV3-2) to TRBJ2-3; D is unclear. The sample in question was peripheral blood, obtained 28 days after the second AZD1222 dose. The origin of this receptor is an adult who received the AZD1222 COVID-19 vaccine. CDR3 in amino acids: CASSQMGTQYF. CDR3 nucleotide sequence: TGTGCCAGCAGCCAAATGGGTACGCAGTATTTT.